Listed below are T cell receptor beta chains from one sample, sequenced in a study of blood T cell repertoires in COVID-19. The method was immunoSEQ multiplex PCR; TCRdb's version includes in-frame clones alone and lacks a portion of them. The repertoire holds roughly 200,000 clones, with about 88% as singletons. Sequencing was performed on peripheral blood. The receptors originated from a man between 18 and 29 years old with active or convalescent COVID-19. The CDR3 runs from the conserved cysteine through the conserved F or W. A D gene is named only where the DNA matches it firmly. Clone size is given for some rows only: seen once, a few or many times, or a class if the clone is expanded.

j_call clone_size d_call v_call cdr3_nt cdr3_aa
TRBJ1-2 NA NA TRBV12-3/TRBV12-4 TGTGCCAGCAGTACAGGGCTGGGCTACACCTTC CASSTGLGYTF
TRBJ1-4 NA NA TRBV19 TGTGCCAGTAGTCGGGGGGCGGAAAAACTGTTTTTT CASSRGAEKLFF
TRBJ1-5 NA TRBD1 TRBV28 TGTGCCAGCACCCTCCAACAGGGGCATTATCAGCCCCAGCATTTT CASTLQQGHYQPQHF
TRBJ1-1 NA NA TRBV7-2 TGTGCCAGCAGCTTATCTGGCAAGGGGCAGAACACTGAAGCTTTCTTT CASSLSGKGQNTEAFF
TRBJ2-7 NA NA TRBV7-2 TGTGCCAGCAGCTTGAGCTCCTACGAGCAGTACTTC CASSLSSYEQYF
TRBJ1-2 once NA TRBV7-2 TGTGCCAGCAGCTTAGGCAGGGCCATAAAGAACTATGGCTACACCTTC CASSLGRAIKNYGYTF
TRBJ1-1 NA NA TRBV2 TGTGCCAGCGCGGCGGGGGGTTGGACTGAAGCTTTCTTT CASAAGGWTEAFF
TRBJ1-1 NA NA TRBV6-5 TGTGCCAGCAGTTACGGGAGGAAACCCGTAAACACTGAAGCTTTCTTT CASSYGRKPVNTEAFF
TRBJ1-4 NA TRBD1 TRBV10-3 TGTGCCAGCCGACAGGGGGCGCATAATGAAAAACTGTTTTTT CASRQGAHNEKLFF
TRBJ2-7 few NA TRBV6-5 TGTGCCAGCAGTTACTCGAGACAGGTCGTCTCCTACGAGCAGTACTTC CASSYSRQVVSYEQYF
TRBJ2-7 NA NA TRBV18 TGTGCCAGCTCACGGCAGGGGAAGGTGGAGCAGTACTTC CASSRQGKVEQYF
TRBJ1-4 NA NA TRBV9 TGTGCCAGCAGCGTAGAACACGGGGGTAATGAAAAACTGTTTTTT CASSVEHGGNEKLFF
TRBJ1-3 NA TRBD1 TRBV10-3 TGTGCCATCGGACAGGGGCTGGGGGACACCATATATTTT CAIGQGLGDTIYF
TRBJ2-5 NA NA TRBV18 TGTGCCAGCTCAAAAAACGGGGGGGACAGAGAAGAGACCCAGTACTTC CASSKNGGDREETQYF
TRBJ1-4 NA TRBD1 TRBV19 TGTGCCAGTAGTTCCCGGGACAGGGGTAATGAAAAACTGTTTTTT CASSSRDRGNEKLFF
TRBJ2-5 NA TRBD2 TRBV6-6 TGTGCCAGCAGCAATAGCGGGGGGTTCCAAGAGACCCAGTACTTC CASSNSGGFQETQYF
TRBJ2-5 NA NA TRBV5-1 TGCGCCAGCAGCTTGAACAGACAAGAGACCCAGTACTTC CASSLNRQETQYF
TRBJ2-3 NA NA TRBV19 TGTGCCAGTAGCAATACAGATACGCAGTATTTT CASSNTDTQYF
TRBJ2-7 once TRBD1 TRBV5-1 TGCGCCAGCAGCTCGGGACAGGGTCGAGGGTACGAGCAGTACTTC CASSSGQGRGYEQYF
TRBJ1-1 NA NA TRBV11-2 TGTGCCAGCAGCAACCAGGGTGTCACTGAAGCTTTCTTT CASSNQGVTEAFF
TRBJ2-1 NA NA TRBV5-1 TGCGCCAGCAGCCCTTCTACCTACAATGAGCAGTTCTTC CASSPSTYNEQFF
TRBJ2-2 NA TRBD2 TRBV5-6 TGTGCCAGCAGTTCAACTAGCGAATTTACCGGGGAGCTGTTTTTT CASSSTSEFTGELFF
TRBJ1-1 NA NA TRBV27 TGTGCCAGCAACAGTCCTGAAGCTTTCTTT CASNSPEAFF
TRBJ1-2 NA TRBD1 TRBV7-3 TGTGCCAGCAGCTTATCCGCAGGGGGGAACTATGGCTACACCTTC CASSLSAGGNYGYTF
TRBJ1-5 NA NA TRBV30 TGTGCCTGGAGTGCAGGGTTTGGCAATCAGCCCCAGCATTTT CAWSAGFGNQPQHF
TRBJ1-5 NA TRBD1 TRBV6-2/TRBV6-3 TGTGCCAGCAGTCCCTGGGCGGGACAGGGGAATCAGCCCCAGCATTTT CASSPWAGQGNQPQHF
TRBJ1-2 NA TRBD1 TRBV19 TGTGCCAGTAGCCGGGACAGGGACTATGGCTACACCTTC CASSRDRDYGYTF
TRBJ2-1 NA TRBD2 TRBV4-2 TGTGCCAGCAGCCAGTCCGTAGCGGGAGGTTACTACAATGAGCAGTTCTTC CASSQSVAGGYYNEQFF
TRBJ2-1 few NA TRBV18 TGTGCCAGCTCACTGCTCCAGGACAATGAGCAGTTCTTC CASSLLQDNEQFF
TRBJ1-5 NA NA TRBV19 TGTGCCAGTAGTATACGGAGGGGTCAGCCCCAGCATTTT CASSIRRGQPQHF
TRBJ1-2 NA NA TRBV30 TGTGCCTGGGAAGTCTCAGGGTATGGCTACACCTTC CAWEVSGYGYTF
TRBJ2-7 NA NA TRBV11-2 TGTGCCAGCAGCTTAGCGGCAGGGCCCTACGAGCAGTACTTC CASSLAAGPYEQYF
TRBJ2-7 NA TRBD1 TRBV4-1 TGCGCCAGCAGCCCGTGGTCTACCGGGACAGGGGCTTCCGAGCAGTACTTC CASSPWSTGTGASEQYF
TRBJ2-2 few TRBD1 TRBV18 TGTGCCAGCTCACCTGGACAGGGGGACGACGGGGAGCTGTTTTTT CASSPGQGDDGELFF
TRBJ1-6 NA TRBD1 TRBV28 TGTGCCAGCAGTTTAACTATCGGGACAGGGGGAAATTCACCCCTCCACTTT CASSLTIGTGGNSPLHF
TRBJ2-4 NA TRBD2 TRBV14 TGTGCCAGCAGCCACGGGACTAGCGGAAAAAACATTCAGTACTTC CASSHGTSGKNIQYF
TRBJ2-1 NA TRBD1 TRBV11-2 TGTGCCAGCAGCCGCCGGACAGGGAGATACAATGAGCAGTTCTTC CASSRRTGRYNEQFF
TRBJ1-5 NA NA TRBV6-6 TGTGCCAGCATTAAAGGACGGGAATATAGCAATCAGCCCCAGCATTTT CASIKGREYSNQPQHF
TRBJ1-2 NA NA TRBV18 TGTGCCAGCTCCCCCAGGGTTATGGAAGGCTACACCTTC CASSPRVMEGYTF
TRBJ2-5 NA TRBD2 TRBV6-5 TGTGCCAGCAGACCCGGACTAGATCAAGAGACCCAGTACTTC CASRPGLDQETQYF
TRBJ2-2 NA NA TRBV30 TGTGCCTGGAGTGTTACGACTCACACCGGGGAGCTGTTTTTT CAWSVTTHTGELFF
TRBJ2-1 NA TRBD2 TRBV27 TGTGCCAGCAGTCGTCTACTAGCGGGAGACTACAATGAGCAGTTCTTC CASSRLLAGDYNEQFF
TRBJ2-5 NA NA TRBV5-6 TGTGCCAGCAGCTTGGACAGCCAAGAGACCCAGTACTTC CASSLDSQETQYF
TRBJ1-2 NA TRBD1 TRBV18 TGTGCCAGCTCACAGACCGGGACAGGAAATCAGGGCTACACCTTC CASSQTGTGNQGYTF
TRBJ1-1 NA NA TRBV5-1 TGCGCCAGCACGCAGGGTGGGGTGCAAGCTTTCTTT CASTQGGVQAFF
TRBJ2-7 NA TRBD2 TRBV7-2 TGTGCCAGCAGCCTACGGGGGGGACTAAGGGGAAACTACTCCTACGAGCAGTACTTC CASSLRGGLRGNYSYEQYF
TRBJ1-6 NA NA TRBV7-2 TGTGCCAGCAGCTCCGGGTCGGGGAGAAATTCACCCCTCCACTTT CASSSGSGRNSPLHF
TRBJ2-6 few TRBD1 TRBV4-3 TGCGCCAGCAGCCCAGGGACAGCAAACTCTGGGGCCAACGTCCTGACTTTC CASSPGTANSGANVLTF
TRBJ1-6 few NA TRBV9 TGTGCCAGCAGCGTAGGAGGGACCCGGGGGAATTCACCCCTCCACTTT CASSVGGTRGNSPLHF
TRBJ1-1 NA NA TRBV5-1 TGCGCCAGCAGCTTGGGAGCGGACACTGAAGCTTTCTTT CASSLGADTEAFF
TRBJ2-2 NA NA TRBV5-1 TGCGCCAGCAGCCCGTCGGAAGGGACTGCGCACGGGGAGCTGTTTTTT CASSPSEGTAHGELFF
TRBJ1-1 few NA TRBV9 TGTGCCAGCAGCGAATCAGGGGTTCACACTGAAGCTTTCTTT CASSESGVHTEAFF